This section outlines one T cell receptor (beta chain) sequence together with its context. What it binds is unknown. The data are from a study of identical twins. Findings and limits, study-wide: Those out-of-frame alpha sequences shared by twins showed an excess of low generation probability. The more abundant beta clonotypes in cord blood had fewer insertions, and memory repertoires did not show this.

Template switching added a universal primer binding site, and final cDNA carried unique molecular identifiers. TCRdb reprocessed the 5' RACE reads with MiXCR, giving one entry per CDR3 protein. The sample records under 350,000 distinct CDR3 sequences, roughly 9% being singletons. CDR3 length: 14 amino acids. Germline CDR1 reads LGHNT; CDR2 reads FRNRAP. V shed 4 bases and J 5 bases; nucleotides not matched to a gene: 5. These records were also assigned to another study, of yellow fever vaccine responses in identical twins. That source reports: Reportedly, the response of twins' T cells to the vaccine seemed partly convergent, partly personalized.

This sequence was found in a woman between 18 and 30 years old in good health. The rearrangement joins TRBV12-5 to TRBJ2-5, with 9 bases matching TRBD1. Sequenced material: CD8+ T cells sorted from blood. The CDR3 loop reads CASGYGTGIETQYF. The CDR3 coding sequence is TGTGCTAGTGGTTACGGGACAGGGATCGAGACCCAGTACTTC.